The rows below give T cell receptor beta chains drawn from one sample of a study of blood T cell repertoires in COVID-19. Repertoires were generated with immunoSEQ multiplex PCR, while TCRdb's copy carries only in-frame clones and drops some. The sample holds approximately 85,000 clones, around 85% seen once. The sequencing input was peripheral blood. These TCRs come from a woman in her seventies with active or convalescent COVID-19. Both conserved end residues are trimmed from each CDR3.

TRBV10-2	TRBJ1-6	ASSETSGQGANSPLH
TRBV11-2	TRBJ2-7	ASSWGGTGFAEQY
TRBV6-5	TRBJ2-5	ASSRGEETQY
TRBV13	TRBJ2-1	ASSFFRTGGGNEQF
TRBV3-1/TRBV3-2	TRBJ1-2	ASSYRGVDYGYT
TRBV6-1	TRBJ2-7	ASSETRAKQY
TRBV24-1	TRBJ2-7	ATSESGHEQY
TRBV27	TRBJ1-5	ASSLWTGSQPQH
TRBV9	TRBJ1-6	ASSPRQGGNSPLH
TRBV24-1	TRBJ1-5	ATSDPRTGGNQPQH
TRBV19	TRBJ1-1	ASSGRQGVVTEAF